This T cell receptor beta chain was captured in a study of monozygotic twins with inflammatory bowel disease. TCRalpha and TCRbeta cDNA underwent two nested PCRs of around 15 and 9 cycles. TCRdb derives one entry per CDR3 protein from the 5' RACE reads, leaving out DNA. In total, the table holds 300,000 to 400,000 distinct CDR3 sequences. CDR1 LGHDT and CDR2 YNNKEL come from the germline V gene (reference sequence). The CDR3 totals 12 residues. The rearrangement uses TRBV3-1 and TRBJ1-2. Sequenced: blood. The TCR sequence derives from a human donor with ulcerative colitis or Crohn's disease, or a healthy co-twin of an affected twin (not recorded which). The CDR3 reads CASSVTRYGYTF.